This T cell receptor beta chain came from a study of CD8 T cells in ankylosing spondylitis (dated by TCRdb to the late 2010s). Notes on the research overall: The study set out to find disease-linked TCR variants by profiling T cell receptor beta repertoires in ankylosing spondylitis patients and healthy donors. The full study cohort comprised 25 ankylosing spondylitis patients and 85 to 120 healthy donors. Samples of peripheral blood were taken, and for ankylosing spondylitis patients, synovial fluid was collected as well.

V is pared back by 5 bases and J by 3 bases, with 9 bases lying between the germline termini. Reading the germline V gene (reference sequence) gives CDR1 DFQATT and CDR2 SNEGSKA. The CDR3, cysteine through phenylalanine, is 12 amino acids long. Of the read, only the CDR3 DNA is kept; its 36 bases are in frame from base 1. Study-level results and caveats: Blood from ankylosing spondylitis patients appeared to be characterized by a TCR beta motif composed of about eight highly homologous amino acid variants. Some of the motif variants had been reported before in the synovial fluid and blood of reactive arthritis patients, a finding that suggests common disease-initiation mechanisms. Significant enrichment of the disease-linked clones was reported in matched synovial fluid samples from ankylosing spondylitis patients. The disease-linked clones had a CD8+ phenotype and were found at relatively low frequencies in peripheral blood.

With respect to this clonotype: Its binding antigen is unknown. Qualities for individual bases were not recorded, and no much larger clone is one base off.

Sequenced on an Illumina HiSeq 2500. Quantitative 5'-RACE with molecular barcodes was the method used to prepare the TCR beta libraries. The original pipeline was this. Disease-linked TCR variants were identified with a new computational method built on a probabilistic model of VDJ rearrangement. TCRdb took the public reads, trimmed them with fastp at Q25, ran MiXCR for clone calling and kept in-frame beta chains. Rows are combined by CDR3 protein, so each entry shows the most common genes and DNA. The V and J calls shown here were made by TCRdb, not taken from the authors' results. For this sample there are 650,000 to 800,000 distinct CDR3 sequences; roughly 19% appear just once. The top ten clones comprise over 15% of the sample.

The source material was blood, either unsorted or a sorted T cell fraction (not recorded which). The chain is assembled from TRBV20-1 and TRBJ2-3; TRBD1 is perhaps the D gene, given 6 matching bases. The receptor was derived from a male donor with ankylosing spondylitis. For the CDR3, the sequence is CSALGQTDTQYF. The nucleotide sequence is TGCAGTGCTCTCGGACAGACAGATACGCAGTATTTT.